This T cell receptor (beta chain) was captured in a study of cytomegalovirus exposure and HLA in healthy donors. General study points: Analysis performed later found around 15,000 TCR beta sequences associated with HLA alleles at 0.05 false discovery rate.

The germline V gene encodes CDR1 SGHDT and CDR2 YYEEEE. This CDR3 contains 12 residues. Trimming at V came to 2 bases and at J to 13 bases, leaving 5 bases not matched to a gene. It was with 60 Vbeta and 13 Jbeta primers that the PCR ran. Repertoires were generated with immunoSEQ multiplex PCR, while TCRdb's copy carries only in-frame clones and drops some. In the table there are about 73,000 clones, around 81% of which are singletons. As concerns this clone: Antigen unknown.

Sequencing was done on a sample of PBMCs. V is TRBV5-6 and J is TRBJ2-1; 8 bases are shared with TRBD1. The sequence was collected from a male donor in good health and CMV-seronegative. CDR3: CASSLRTGRQFF. The CDR3 DNA reads TGTGCCAGCAGCTTACGGACAGGGCGTCAGTTCTTC. Together with reference TRBV5-6 and TRBJ2-1, the CDR3 gives the full variable domain: DAGVTQSPTHLIKTRGQQVTLRCSPKSGHDTVSWYQQALGQGPQFIFQYYEEEERQRGNFPDRFSGHQFPNYSSELNVNALLLGDSALYLCASSLRTGRQFFGPGTRLTVL.